The 16 T cell receptor beta chains reported below all come from one sample, sequenced in a study of blood T cells in healthy people across ages. PCR was performed a second time for about 7 to 12 cycles using a sample-barcoded 5' primer and a J-beta primer mix. In TCRdb, the 5' RACE reads were re-called with MiXCR into one record per CDR3 protein. The sample contains under 1,000,000 distinct CDR3 sequences, 35% to 50% of which appear only once. Source material: blood. Every receptor here comes from a man older than 75 in good health.

This clonotype occurred a few times. V and J are TRBV28 and TRBJ2-1; 9 bases fit TRBD2. There are 15 residues in the CDR3. V trimming: 6 bases; J trimming: 3 bases; junction bases outside the gene matches: 6. The germline CDR1 and CDR2 sequences are MDHEN and SYDVKM. The CDR3 here is CASSPSGRNYNEQFF. In DNA form, the CDR3 reads TGTGCCAGCAGCCCCAGCGGGAGGAACTACAATGAGCAGTTCTTC.

This chain joins TRBV7-2 and TRBJ2-7; TRBD2 matches at 7 bases. CDR1 is SGHTA, CDR2 FQGNSA, per germline. There are 14 residues in the CDR3. The trim removed 5 bases at V and 2 bases at J, leaving 6 bases unmatched. CDR3 bases: TGTGCCAGCAGCCAAAGGGAGGGGCCCTACGAGCAGTACTTC. Its translation is CASSQREGPYEQYF.

J is TRBJ1-1 and V is TRBV2; a weak D match, TRBD1 (5 bases). The CDR3 consists of 15 residues. CDR1 and CDR2 (germline): SNHLY, FYNNEI. Trimming removed 4 bases at V and 3 bases at J, with 15 bases between. CDR3 loop: CASSAESEGYTEAFF. In DNA, the CDR3 is TGTGCCAGCAGTGCGGAATCAGAGGGGTACACTGAAGCTTTCTTT.

This clonotype showed up just a few times. V gene TRBV5-6 combines with J gene TRBJ1-2, with 9 bases fitting TRBD1. V was clipped by 4 bases and J by 2 bases; unmatched bases: 9. In germline, CDR1 is SGHDT, CDR2 YYEEEE. The length of the CDR3 is 16 residues. The CDR3 DNA follows: TGTGCCAGCAGCATGGTAACCGGGACAGGGAACTATGGCTACACCTTC. Its translation is CASSMVTGTGNYGYTF.

V usage is TRBV27 and J usage is TRBJ1-2, with D tentatively TRBD1 (5 bases). Germline CDR1 MNHEY, CDR2 SMNVEV (reference sequence). The CDR3 is 15 residues long. Trimming removed 5 bases from V and 8 bases from J, with 21 bases in between. In DNA form, the CDR3 reads TGTGCCAGCAGTCCCATAAGAAGGGGAGTAAGAGGCTACACCTTC. Amino acid sequence: CASSPIRRGVRGYTF.

This clonotype has more than one count but fewer than ten. A read error may account for a junction end that differs from germline. The rearrangement joins TRBV12-3 or TRBV12-4 to TRBJ1-4, with TRBD1 identical over 8 bases. The CDR3 extends over 15 amino acids. The CDR3 here is CTSSSPGQAAEKLFF. The CDR3 nucleotides read TGTACCAGCAGTTCCCCGGGACAGGCAGCTGAAAAACTGTTTTTT.

Turning to this clonotype: This may come from a read error, since a much larger clone is one base off. The chain has TRBV7-9 and TRBJ2-5; D is perhaps TRBD1 or TRBD2 (5 bases each). Per germline, CDR1 SEHNR and CDR2 FQNEAQ (reference sequence). The CDR3 is 12 amino acids. The CDR3, as DNA: TGTGCCAGCACCCACCAGCGTGGGACCCGGTACTTC. This translates into CASTHQRGTRYF.

This clonotype turned up a few times. Here the CDR3 DNA reads TGTGCCAGCAGATACAGGGGTGACACTGAAGCTTTCTTT. Protein sequence: CASRYRGDTEAFF. The chain uses TRBV12-3 or TRBV12-4 and TRBJ1-1, with 7 positions matching TRBD1. V lost 6 bases and J lost 3; bases outside the gene matches: 4. CDR3 length equals 13 residues.

As for this clonotype: A much larger clone differs from this one at a single base, so this may be a read error. The gene calls are TRBV2 and TRBJ2-1; D unresolved. The CDR3 sequence is 14 residues long. Germline CDR1 SNHLY, CDR2 FYNNEI. Between the trimmed V and J ends, which lost 6 bases and 12 bases, there was a span of 21 bases. The CDR3 sequence is CASSPPPSTPLQFF. The CDR3 DNA sequence: TGTGCCAGCAGCCCACCCCCTTCGACTCCATTGCAGTTCTTC.

For this clonotype: Relative to the germline gene, one junction end is altered; a read error may explain this. V usage is TRBV12-3 or TRBV12-4 and J usage is TRBJ2-1; perhaps TRBD1 as D (8 bases). The CDR3 has 15 residues. For the CDR3, the DNA is TGTGCCAGCAGTCCCAGGACAGGGAGGGGGGATGAGCGGTTCTTC. Translation gives CASSPRTGRGDERFF.

This clonotype was observed a handful of times. The V and J genes are TRBV10-3 and TRBJ2-1; unclear D gene. Per germline, CDR1 ENHRY and CDR2 SYGVKD. The CDR3 is 15 amino acids. V lost 2 bases, J lost 0 bases, and 8 bases lay in between. The CDR3 region is CAISEVRSSYNEQFF. In DNA, the CDR3 is TGTGCCATCAGTGAGGTCAGGAGCTCCTACAATGAGCAGTTCTTC.

The chain links TRBV28 to TRBJ2-3, with TRBD1 identical over 8 bases. Unmatched junction bases numbered 10, after V lost 4 bases and J lost 4 bases. This CDR3 comprises 16 residues. CDR1 and CDR2 from the germline V gene are MDHEN and SYDVKM. The DNA of the CDR3 is TGTGCCAGCAGTTCCCGGCGCAGGGGGCGAGCAGATACGCAGTATTTT. Protein product: CASSSRRRGRADTQYF.

This clonotype was seen just once. The chain couples TRBV20-1 to TRBJ2-1, with 12 nucleotides matching TRBD2. The CDR3 totals 16 residues. J gave up 7 bases and V 6 bases, and 13 bases lay outside the gene matches. Germline-derived CDR1 and CDR2 are DFQATT and SNEGSKA (reference sequence). The CDR3 nucleotides read TGCAGTGCCGCTAGCGGGAGGGCCGGTTTAAGGAATGAGCAGTTCTTC. The encoded protein is CSAASGRAGLRNEQFF.

This clonotype was seen many times. The chain combines TRBV7-9 with TRBJ2-1, with TRBD2 matching over 13 bases. This CDR3 is 16 amino acids long. Trimming removed 4 bases from V and 7 bases from J; junction bases left unmatched: 7. Germline-derived CDR1 and CDR2 are SEHNR and FQNEAQ (reference sequence). The DNA of the CDR3 is TGTGCCAGCAGCTCGCGGACTAGCGGGAGTGGGAATGAGCAGTTCTTC. Protein sequence: CASSSRTSGSGNEQFF.

This clonotype has more than one count but fewer than ten. The rearrangement uses TRBV6-2 or TRBV6-3 and TRBJ2-1, with TRBD2 identical over 11 bases. This CDR3 comprises 14 residues. The V and J ends lost 2 bases and 7 bases, in that order; junction bases with no gene match: 1. Germline CDR1 is MNHEY and CDR2 is SVGEGT. CDR3 amino acids: CASSYRLAGNEQFF. DNA for the CDR3: TGTGCCAGCAGTTACAGACTAGCGGGGAATGAGCAGTTCTTC.

This clonotype was observed a handful of times. This may come from a read error, since a much larger clone is one base off. The rearrangement uses TRBV20-1 and TRBJ2-7; the match to TRBD2 covers 10 bases. The CDR3 sequence is 16 residues long. CDR1 and CDR2 (germline): DFQATT, SNEGSKA (reference sequence). Germline trimming cut 0 bases from V and 7 bases from J; bases unmatched to any gene: 12. The CDR3 sequence: CSARDPGLASNNEQYF. CDR3 DNA sequence: TGCAGTGCTAGAGATCCGGGACTAGCGAGCAACAATGAGCAGTACTTC.